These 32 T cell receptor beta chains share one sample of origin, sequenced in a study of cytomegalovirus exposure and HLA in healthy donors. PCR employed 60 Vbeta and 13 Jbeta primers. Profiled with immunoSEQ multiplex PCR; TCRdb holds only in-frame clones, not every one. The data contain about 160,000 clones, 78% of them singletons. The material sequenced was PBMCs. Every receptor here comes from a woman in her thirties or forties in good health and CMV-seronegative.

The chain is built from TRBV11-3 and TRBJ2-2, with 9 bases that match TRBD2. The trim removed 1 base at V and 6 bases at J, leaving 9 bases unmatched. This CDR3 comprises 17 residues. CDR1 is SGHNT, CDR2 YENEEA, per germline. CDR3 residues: CASSLVRGGASPGELFF. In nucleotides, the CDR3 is TGTGCCAGCAGCTTAGTTCGCGGGGGGGCCTCCCCCGGGGAGCTGTTTTTT. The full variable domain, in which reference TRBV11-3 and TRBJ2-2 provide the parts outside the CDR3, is EAGVVQSPRYKIIEKKQPVAFWCNPISGHNTLYWYLQNLGQGPELLIRYENEEAVDDSQLPKDRFSAERLKGVDSTLKIQPAELGDSAVYLCASSLVRGGASPGELFFGEGSRLTVL.

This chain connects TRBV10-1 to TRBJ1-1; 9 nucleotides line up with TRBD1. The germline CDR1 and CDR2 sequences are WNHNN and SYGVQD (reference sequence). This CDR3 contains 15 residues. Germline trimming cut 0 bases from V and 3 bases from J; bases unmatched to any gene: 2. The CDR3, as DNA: TGCGCCAGCAGTGAGTCGGGGACAGGGTACACTGAAGCTTTCTTT. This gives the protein CASSESGTGYTEAFF.

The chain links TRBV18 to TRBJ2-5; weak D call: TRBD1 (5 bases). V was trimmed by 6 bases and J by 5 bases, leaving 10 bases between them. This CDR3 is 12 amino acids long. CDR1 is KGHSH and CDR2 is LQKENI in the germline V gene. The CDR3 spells CASSSKGETQYF. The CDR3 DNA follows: TGTGCCAGCTCCTCTAAGGGGGAGACCCAGTACTTC.

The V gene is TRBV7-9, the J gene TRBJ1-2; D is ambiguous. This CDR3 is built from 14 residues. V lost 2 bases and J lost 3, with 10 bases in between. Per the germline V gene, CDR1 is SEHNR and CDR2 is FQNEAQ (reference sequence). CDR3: CASSLRSVYYGYTF. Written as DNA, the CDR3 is TGTGCCAGCAGCTTAAGATCAGTTTACTATGGCTACACCTTC.

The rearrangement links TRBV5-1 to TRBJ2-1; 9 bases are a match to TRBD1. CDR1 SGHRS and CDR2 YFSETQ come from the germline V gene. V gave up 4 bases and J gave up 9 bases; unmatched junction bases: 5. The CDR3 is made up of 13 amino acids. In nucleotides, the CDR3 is TGCGCCAGCAGCCCCGGACAGGGGACTGAGCAGTTCTTC. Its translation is CASSPGQGTEQFF.

The CDR3 loop is CSSSGKSTDTQYF. The DNA for the CDR3 is TGCAGTTCAAGCGGGAAAAGCACAGATACGCAGTATTTT. This chain uses TRBV29-1 with TRBJ2-3, with 7 bases that match TRBD2. Germline-derived CDR1 and CDR2 are SQVTM and ANQGSEA. This CDR3 is 13 amino acids long.

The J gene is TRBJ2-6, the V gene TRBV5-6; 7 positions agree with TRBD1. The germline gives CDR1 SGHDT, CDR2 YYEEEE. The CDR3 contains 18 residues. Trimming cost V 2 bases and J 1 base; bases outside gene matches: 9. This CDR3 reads CASSLVDRVASGANVLTF. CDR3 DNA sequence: TGTGCCAGCAGCTTAGTTGACAGGGTGGCATCTGGGGCCAACGTCCTGACTTTC. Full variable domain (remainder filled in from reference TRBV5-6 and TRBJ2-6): DAGVTQSPTHLIKTRGQQVTLRCSPKSGHDTVSWYQQALGQGPQFIFQYYEEEERQRGNFPDRFSGHQFPNYSSELNVNALLLGDSALYLCASSLVDRVASGANVLTFGAGSRLTVL.

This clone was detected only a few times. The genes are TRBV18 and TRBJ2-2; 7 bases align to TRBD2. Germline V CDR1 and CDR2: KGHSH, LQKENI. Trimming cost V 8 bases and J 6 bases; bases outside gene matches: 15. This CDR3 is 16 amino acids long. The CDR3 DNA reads TGTGCCAGCCCCGGCGGATCGCTAGCGGTTTCCGGGGAGCTGTTTTTT. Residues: CASPGGSLAVSGELFF.

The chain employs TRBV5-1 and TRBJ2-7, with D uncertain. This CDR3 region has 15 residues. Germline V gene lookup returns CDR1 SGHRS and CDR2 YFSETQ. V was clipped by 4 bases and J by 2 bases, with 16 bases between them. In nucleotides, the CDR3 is TGCGCCAGCAGCCTGGCGGAGCTCCCTACCTACGAGCAGTACTTC. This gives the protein CASSLAELPTYEQYF.

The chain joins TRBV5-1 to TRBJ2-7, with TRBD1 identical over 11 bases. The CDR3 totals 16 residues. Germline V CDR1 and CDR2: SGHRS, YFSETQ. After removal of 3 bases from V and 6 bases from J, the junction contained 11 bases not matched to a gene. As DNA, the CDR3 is TGCGCCAGCAGCTACCTGAGGGACAGGGGGTTTGCCGAGCAGTACTTC. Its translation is CASSYLRDRGFAEQYF.

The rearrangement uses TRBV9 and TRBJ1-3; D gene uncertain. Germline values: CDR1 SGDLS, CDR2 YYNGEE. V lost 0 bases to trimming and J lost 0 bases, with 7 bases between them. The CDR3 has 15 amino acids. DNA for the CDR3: TGTGCCAGCAGCGTAGGGGAGGGCTCTGGAAACACCATATATTTT. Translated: CASSVGEGSGNTIYF.

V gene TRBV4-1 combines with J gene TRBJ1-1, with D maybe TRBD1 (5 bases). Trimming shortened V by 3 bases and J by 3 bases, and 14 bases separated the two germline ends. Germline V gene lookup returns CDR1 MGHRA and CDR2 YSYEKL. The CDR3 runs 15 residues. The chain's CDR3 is CASSHGARLDTEAFF. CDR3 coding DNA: TGCGCCAGCAGCCATGGGGCGAGGTTGGACACTGAAGCTTTCTTT.

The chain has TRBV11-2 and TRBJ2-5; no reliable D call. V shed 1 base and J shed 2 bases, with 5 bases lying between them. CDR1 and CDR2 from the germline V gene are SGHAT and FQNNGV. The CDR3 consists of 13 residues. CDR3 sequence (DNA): TGTGCCAGCAGCTTAGTGGCTCAAGAGACCCAGTACTTC. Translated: CASSLVAQETQYF.

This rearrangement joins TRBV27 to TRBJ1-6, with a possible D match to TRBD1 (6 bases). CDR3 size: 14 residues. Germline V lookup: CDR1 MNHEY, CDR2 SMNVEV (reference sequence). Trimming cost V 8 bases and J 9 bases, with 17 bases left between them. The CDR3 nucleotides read TGTGCCAGCTCCGACACAGGGACAAGTTCACCCCTCCACTTT. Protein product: CASSDTGTSSPLHF.

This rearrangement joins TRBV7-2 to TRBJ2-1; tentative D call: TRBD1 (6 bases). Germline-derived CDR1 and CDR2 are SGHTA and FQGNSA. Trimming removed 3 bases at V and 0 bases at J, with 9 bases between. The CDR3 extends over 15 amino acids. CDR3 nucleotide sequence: TGTGCCAGCAGCTTTCAGGGGCGCTCCTACAATGAGCAGTTCTTC. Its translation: CASSFQGRSYNEQFF.

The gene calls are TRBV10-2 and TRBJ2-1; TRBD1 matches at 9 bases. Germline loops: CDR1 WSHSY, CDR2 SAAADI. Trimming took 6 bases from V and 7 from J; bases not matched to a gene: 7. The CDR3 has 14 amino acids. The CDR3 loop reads CASRDRGFRNEQFF. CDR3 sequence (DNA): TGCGCCAGCAGGGACAGGGGATTTCGAAATGAGCAGTTCTTC.

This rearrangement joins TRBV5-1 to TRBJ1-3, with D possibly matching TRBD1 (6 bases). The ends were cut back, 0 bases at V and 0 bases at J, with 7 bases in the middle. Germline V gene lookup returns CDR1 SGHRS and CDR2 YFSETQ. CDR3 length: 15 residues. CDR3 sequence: CASSLGQVSGNTIYF. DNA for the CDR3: TGCGCCAGCAGCTTGGGACAGGTCTCTGGAAACACCATATATTTT.

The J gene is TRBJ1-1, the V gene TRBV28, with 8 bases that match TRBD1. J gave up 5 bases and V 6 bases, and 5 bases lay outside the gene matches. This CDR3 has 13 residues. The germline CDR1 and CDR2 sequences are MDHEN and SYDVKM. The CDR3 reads CASSAGGWTEAFF. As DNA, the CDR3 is TGTGCCAGCAGCGCAGGGGGCTGGACTGAAGCTTTCTTT.

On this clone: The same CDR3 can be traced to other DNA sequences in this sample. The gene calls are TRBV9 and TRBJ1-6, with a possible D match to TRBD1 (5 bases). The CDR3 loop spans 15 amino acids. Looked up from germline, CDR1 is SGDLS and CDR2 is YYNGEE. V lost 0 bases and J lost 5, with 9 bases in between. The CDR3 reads CASSVGGGDNSPLHF. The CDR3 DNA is TGTGCCAGCAGCGTAGGTGGAGGGGATAATTCACCCCTCCACTTT.

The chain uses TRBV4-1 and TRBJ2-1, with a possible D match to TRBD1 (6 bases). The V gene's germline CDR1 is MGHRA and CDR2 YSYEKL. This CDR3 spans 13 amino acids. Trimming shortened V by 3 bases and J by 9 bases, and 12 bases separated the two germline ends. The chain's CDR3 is CASSHQGHSEQFF. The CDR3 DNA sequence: TGCGCCAGCAGCCACCAGGGGCATAGTGAGCAGTTCTTC.

As DNA, the CDR3 is TGTGCCAGCCTCCCTAGCCGAGTGACCTACGAGCAGTACTTC. Translation gives CASLPSRVTYEQYF. The V and J genes are TRBV2 and TRBJ2-7; TRBD2 is a possible D gene (5 bases). Germline assignment: CDR1 SNHLY and CDR2 FYNNEI. V lost 8 bases to trimming and J lost 2 bases, with 16 bases between them. This CDR3 region has 14 residues.

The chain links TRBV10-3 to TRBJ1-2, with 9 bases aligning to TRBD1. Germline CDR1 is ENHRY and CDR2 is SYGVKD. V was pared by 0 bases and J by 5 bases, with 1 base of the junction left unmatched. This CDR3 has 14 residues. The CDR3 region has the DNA TGTGCCATCAGTGAGTCCGGGACAGGGTATGGCTACACCTTC. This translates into CAISESGTGYGYTF.

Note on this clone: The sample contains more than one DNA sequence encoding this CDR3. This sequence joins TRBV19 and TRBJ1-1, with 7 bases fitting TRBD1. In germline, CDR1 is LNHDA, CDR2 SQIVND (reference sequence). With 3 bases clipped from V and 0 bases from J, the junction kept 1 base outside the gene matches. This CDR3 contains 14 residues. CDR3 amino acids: CASSIGTVNTEAFF. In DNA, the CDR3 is TGTGCCAGTAGTATCGGGACAGTGAACACTGAAGCTTTCTTT.

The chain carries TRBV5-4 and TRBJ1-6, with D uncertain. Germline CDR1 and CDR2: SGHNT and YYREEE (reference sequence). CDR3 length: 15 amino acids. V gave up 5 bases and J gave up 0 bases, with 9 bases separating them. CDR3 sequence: CASSTGNSYNSPLHF. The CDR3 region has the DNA TGTGCCAGCAGTACGGGTAACTCCTATAATTCACCCCTCCACTTT. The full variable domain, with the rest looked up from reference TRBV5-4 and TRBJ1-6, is ETGVTQSPTHLIKTRGQQVTLRCSSQSGHNTVSWYQQALGQGPQFIFQYYREEENGRGNFPPRFSGLQFPNYSSELNVNALELDDSALYLCASSTGNSYNSPLHFGNGTRLTVT.

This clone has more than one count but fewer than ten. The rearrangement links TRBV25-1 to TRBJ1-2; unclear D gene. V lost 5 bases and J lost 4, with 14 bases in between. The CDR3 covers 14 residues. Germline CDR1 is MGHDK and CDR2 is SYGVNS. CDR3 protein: CASSRRRFGYGYTF. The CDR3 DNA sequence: TGTGCCAGCAGTCGACGGAGATTTGGCTATGGCTACACCTTC.

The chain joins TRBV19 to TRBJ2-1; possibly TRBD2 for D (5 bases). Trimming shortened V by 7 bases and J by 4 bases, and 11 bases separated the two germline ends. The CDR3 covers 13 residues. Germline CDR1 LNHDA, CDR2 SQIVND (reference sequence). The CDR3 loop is CASKAGTYNEQFF. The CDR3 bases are TGTGCCAGTAAGGCGGGTACATACAATGAGCAGTTCTTC.

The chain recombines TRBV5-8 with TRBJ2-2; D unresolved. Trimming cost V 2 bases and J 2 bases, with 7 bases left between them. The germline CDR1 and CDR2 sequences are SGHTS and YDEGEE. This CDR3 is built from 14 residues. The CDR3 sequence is CASSFRVNTGELFF. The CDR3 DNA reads TGTGCCAGCAGCTTTCGAGTAAACACCGGGGAGCTGTTTTTT.

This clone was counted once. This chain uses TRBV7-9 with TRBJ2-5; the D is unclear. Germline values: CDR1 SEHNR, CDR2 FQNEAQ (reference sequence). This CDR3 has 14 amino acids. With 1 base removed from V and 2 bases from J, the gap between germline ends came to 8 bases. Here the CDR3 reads CASSLVSEQETQYF. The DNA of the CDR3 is TGTGCCAGCAGCTTAGTCAGCGAGCAAGAGACCCAGTACTTC.

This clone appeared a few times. CDR3 coding DNA: TGTGCCAGCAGCCCACACATGGGCGGAAACACCATATATTTT. Residues: CASSPHMGGNTIYF. The gene calls are TRBV6-6 and TRBJ1-3, with D hard to call. Germline loops: CDR1 MNHNY, CDR2 SVGAGI (reference sequence). The CDR3 is made up of 14 amino acids. V lost 6 bases to trimming and J lost 4 bases, with 13 bases between them.

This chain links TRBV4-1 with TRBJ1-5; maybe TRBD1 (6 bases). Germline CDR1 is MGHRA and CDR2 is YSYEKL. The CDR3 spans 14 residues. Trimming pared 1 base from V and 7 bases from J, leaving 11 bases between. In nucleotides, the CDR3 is TGCGCCAGCAGCCAAGGGGGGGGCCGGCAGCCCCAGCATTTT. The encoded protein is CASSQGGGRQPQHF.

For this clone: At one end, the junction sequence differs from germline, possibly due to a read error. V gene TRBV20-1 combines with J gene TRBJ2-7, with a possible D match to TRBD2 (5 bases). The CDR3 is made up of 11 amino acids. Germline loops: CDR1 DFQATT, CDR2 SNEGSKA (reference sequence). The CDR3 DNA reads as TGCAGTGCTGGCGCAGAGGCGGACTTGGACTTC. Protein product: CSAGAEADLDF.

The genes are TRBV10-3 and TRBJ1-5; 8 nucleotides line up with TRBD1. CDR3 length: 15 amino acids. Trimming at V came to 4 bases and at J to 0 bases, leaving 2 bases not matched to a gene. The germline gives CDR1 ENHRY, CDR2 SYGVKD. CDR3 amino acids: CAISAGQASNQPQHF. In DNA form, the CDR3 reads TGTGCCATCAGTGCGGGACAGGCTAGCAATCAGCCCCAGCATTTT.